This T cell receptor beta chain is drawn from a study of T cell changes during pregnancy in multiple sclerosis. Germline loops: CDR1 LNHDA, CDR2 SQIVND (reference sequence). The CDR3 loop spans 14 amino acids. V dropped 3 bases and J dropped 2 bases, with 9 bases sitting between them. Only in-frame clones appear in the TCRdb table, and some are missing; sequencing was by immunoSEQ multiplex PCR. Among approximately 68,000 clones listed, 80% to 95% were seen once. The sequencing used peripheral blood, collected in the second trimester of pregnancy. This sequence originates from a female donor with multiple sclerosis, enrolled in a pregnancy study. The V and J genes are TRBV19 and TRBJ2-3; a possible D gene is TRBD1 (5 bases). As DNA, the CDR3 is TGTGCCAGTAGTATTGTCAGGGACACAGATACGCAGTATTTT. This codes for CASSIVRDTDTQYF.